Below are 11 T cell receptor beta chains sequenced from a single sample in a study of naive and memory T cell subsets. Findings of the study overall: Naive repertoires, especially CD8, held a few larger clonotypes, possibly memory cells re-expressing CD45RA.

Both TRBC1 and TRBC2 were covered by a beta constant-region primer of two equimolar oligonucleotides. The ligated cDNA underwent four PCR rounds using SP2 and nested alpha and beta constant-region primers. Using its own MiXCR run on the UMI-ligation and nested PCR reads, TCRdb lists one record per CDR3 protein. Among over 100,000 distinct CDR3 sequences listed, approximately 14% were seen once. These receptors' antigens are unknown. The sample comprised naive CD8+ T cells from blood. Source of these receptors: a human donor in good health.

The rearrangement uses TRBV16 and TRBJ2-5; D may match TRBD1 or TRBD2 (5 bases each). The length of the CDR3 is 16 residues. Trimming removed 2 bases from V and 5 bases from J, with 18 bases in between. Germline V gene data show CDR1 as KGHSY and CDR2 as FQNENV. For the CDR3, the DNA is TGTGCCAGCAGCCAAATTATGGGGACCCATACGGAGACCCAGTACTTC. Protein: CASSQIMGTHTETQYF. Together with reference TRBV16 and TRBJ2-5, the CDR3 gives the full variable domain: GEEVAQTPKHLVRGEGQKAKLYCAPIKGHSYVFWYQQVLKNEFKFLISFQNENVFDETGMPKERFSAKCLPNSPCSLEIQATKLEDSAVYFCASSQIMGTHTETQYFGPGTRLLVL.

V usage is TRBV20-1 and J usage is TRBJ2-7, with 8 bases identical to TRBD1. Unmatched junction bases numbered 6, after V lost 5 bases and J lost 9 bases. The V gene's germline CDR1 is DFQATT and CDR2 SNEGSKA (reference sequence). There are 11 residues in the CDR3. This CDR3 is CSARTGFGQYF. The CDR3 DNA follows: TGCAGTGCTCGGACAGGGTTTGGGCAGTACTTC.

J is TRBJ2-7 and V is TRBV12-3 or TRBV12-4; D possibly corresponds to TRBD1 (5 bases). CDR3 length: 14 residues. Trimming removed 3 bases at V and 3 bases at J, with 12 bases between. CDR3 loop: CASSFRARDYEQYF. The CDR3 region has the DNA TGTGCCAGCAGTTTTAGGGCCAGGGACTACGAGCAGTACTTC.

This chain links TRBV4-3 with TRBJ2-7, with unresolved D. Trimming stripped 0 bases from V and 4 bases from J, with 7 bases between. Looked up from germline, CDR1 is LGHNA and CDR2 is YSLEER. CDR3 length: 13 residues. CDR3 sequence: CASSQDHTYEQYF. CDR3 DNA: TGCGCCAGCAGCCAAGACCACACTTACGAGCAGTACTTC.

The chain uses TRBV12-3 or TRBV12-4 and TRBJ1-1; D ambiguous. CDR3 length equals 13 residues. The V end lost 1 base, the J end lost 7 bases, and 10 bases lay between the germline ends. The CDR3 nucleotides are TGTGCCAGCAGTTTAGGATGGGAGGATGAAGCTTTCTTT. It translates to CASSLGWEDEAFF.

This clonotype was detected once. CDR3: CASSAQGWIGTGEQFF. The DNA for the CDR3 is TGTGCCAGCAGCGCCCAAGGGTGGATAGGAACAGGTGAGCAGTTCTTC. V is TRBV7-2 and J is TRBJ2-1; tentatively, D is TRBD1 (5 bases). Germline V gene lookup returns CDR1 SGHTA and CDR2 FQGNSA. With 5 bases removed from V and 9 bases from J, the gap between germline ends came to 23 bases. The CDR3 covers 16 residues.

This clonotype was seen more than once but under ten times. This chain links TRBV24-1 with TRBJ2-5, with D possibly called TRBD1 or TRBD2 (5 bases each). Trimming took 4 bases from V and 5 from J, leaving 22 bases between them. CDR1 is KGHDR and CDR2 is SFDVKD in the germline V gene. This CDR3 is 17 amino acids long. The CDR3 bases are TGTGCCACCAGTGACTACCCCGGGACCGCCGAGGGTGAGACCCAGTACTTC. Its protein is CATSDYPGTAEGETQYF.

In this sample, this clonotype turned up many times. The V and J genes are TRBV4-2 and TRBJ1-5; D ambiguous. This CDR3 is built from 13 residues. Trimming cost V 8 bases and J 6 bases, with 14 bases left between them. The V gene's germline CDR1 is LGHNA and CDR2 YNFKEQ. The CDR3 reads CASGPLSGQPQHF. CDR3 DNA sequence: TGTGCCAGCGGACCTCTGTCGGGTCAGCCCCAGCATTTT.

The J gene is TRBJ2-7, the V gene TRBV7-9, with unresolved D. Germline CDR1 and CDR2: SEHNR and FQNEAQ (reference sequence). V was pared by 5 bases and J by 2 bases, with 16 bases between. This CDR3 comprises 15 residues. The CDR3 is CASSDPRLGTYEQYF. The CDR3 DNA sequence: TGTGCCAGCAGCGATCCCCGTTTAGGTACCTACGAGCAGTACTTC.

As concerns this clonotype: The junction differs from germline at one of its ends, possibly a read error. The chain links TRBV28 to TRBJ2-1, with 7 bases lining up with TRBD2. Germline V gene lookup returns CDR1 MDHEN and CDR2 SYDVKM. The CDR3 consists of 15 residues. The CDR3 DNA is TGTGCCAGCAGGTTATTAGGGGACTACTACAATGAGCAGTTCTTC. Amino acid sequence: CASRLLGDYYNEQFF. Full variable domain (missing parts from reference TRBV28 and TRBJ2-1): DVKVTQSSRYLVKRTGEKVFLECVQDMDHENMFWYRQDPGLGLRLIYFSYDVKMKEKGDIPEGYSVSREKKERFSLILESASTNQTSMYLCASRLLGDYYNEQFFGPGTRLTVL.

This clonotype appeared many times. The J gene is TRBJ2-6, the V gene TRBV10-3, with TRBD2 matching over 8 bases. Germline values: CDR1 ENHRY, CDR2 SYGVKD. The ends lost 1 base at V and 0 bases at J; junction bases unmatched: 11. CDR3 length: 20 amino acids. The CDR3 protein is CAISEWLTGLAGSGANVLTF. CDR3 DNA: TGTGCCATCAGTGAGTGGCTGACCGGGCTAGCGGGCTCTGGGGCCAACGTCCTGACTTTC.